Included here is one T cell receptor beta chain sequence, with context. Original processing methods: Nucleated cell counts were estimated from reference gene primer amplification. Data came from immunoSEQ multiplex PCR; TCRdb stores just in-frame clones and leaves some out. The DNA was the basis for D and trimming; V, J and clone size are from that table. This table holds roughly 100,000 clones, 85% found once. Germline V gene data show CDR1 as MDHEN and CDR2 as SYDVKM. This CDR3 region has 15 residues. The ends were cut back, 1 base at V and 7 bases at J, with 16 bases in the middle. This sample stems from a study of blood T cell repertoires in COVID-19. Looking at the study overall: From the United States, Italy and Spain came samples of acute and convalescent COVID-19. The cDNA or gDNA used as material had been derived from T cells, B-cell-depleted T cells, or PBMCs.

The sample consisted of peripheral blood. The receptor was derived from a man over 45 with acute or convalescent COVID-19. The V call is TRBV28, the J call TRBJ1-2; tentatively, D is TRBD1 (5 bases). This CDR3 is CASSLSGGQGAGYTF. In nucleotides, the CDR3 is TGTGCCAGCAGTTTATCGGGGGGTCAGGGTGCTGGCTACACCTTC.